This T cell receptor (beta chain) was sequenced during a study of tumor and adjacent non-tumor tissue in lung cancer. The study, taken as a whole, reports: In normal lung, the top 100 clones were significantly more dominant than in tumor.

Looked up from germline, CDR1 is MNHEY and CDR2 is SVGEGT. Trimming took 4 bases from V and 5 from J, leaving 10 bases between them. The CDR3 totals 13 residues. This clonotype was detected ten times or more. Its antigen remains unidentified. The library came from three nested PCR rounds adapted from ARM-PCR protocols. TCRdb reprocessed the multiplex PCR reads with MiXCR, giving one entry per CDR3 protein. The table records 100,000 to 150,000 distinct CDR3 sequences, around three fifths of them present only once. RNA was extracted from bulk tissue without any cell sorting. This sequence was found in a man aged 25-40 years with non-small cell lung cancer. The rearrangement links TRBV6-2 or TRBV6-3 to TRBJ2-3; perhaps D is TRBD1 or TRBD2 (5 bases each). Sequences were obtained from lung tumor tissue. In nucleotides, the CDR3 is TGTGCCAGCAGTTTACAGGAGGTAGATACGCAGTATTTT. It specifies CASSLQEVDTQYF.